The 29 T cell receptor beta chains listed next were all sequenced from one sample in a study of follicular helper T cells after annual influenza vaccination. The protocol was immunoSEQ multiplex PCR, while the TCRdb copy is restricted to in-frame clones and leaves out a portion. The table has roughly 6,600 clones, around four fifths seen once. Time point specified: 2015-2016 season, 7 days after influenza vaccination. This specimen consisted of CXCR5+ CD38- circulating T follicular helper cells from blood, obtained 7 days after influenza vaccination. Subset denoted: circulating Tfh, non-naive CD4+CXCR5+PD-1+ (ICOS+CD38+ or ICOS-CD38-). Receptor source: an adult who received the influenza vaccine.

The chain has TRBV6-6 and TRBJ2-7; D ambiguous. Trimming stripped 6 bases from V and 0 bases from J, with 6 bases between. The CDR3 runs to 12 residues. Germline lookup yields CDR1 MNHNY and CDR2 SVGAGI (reference sequence). The CDR3 protein is CASRPSSYEQYF. The CDR3 DNA reads TGTGCCAGCAGGCCAAGCTCCTACGAGCAGTACTTC.

The V call is TRBV28, the J call TRBJ1-1, with 10 bases that match TRBD1. The V segment lost 10 bases and the J segment 0 bases; nucleotides outside the gene matches: 11. The CDR3 runs 16 residues. The germline V gene has CDR1 MDHEN and CDR2 SYDVKM. This CDR3 is CAIADRGPLMNTEAFF. The CDR3 nucleotides are TGTGCCATCGCCGACAGGGGGCCCCTTATGAACACTGAAGCTTTCTTT.

Comment on this clone: This CDR3 fails to terminate in the conserved phenylalanine or tryptophan, so it likely reflects a read error. The DNA is omitted, as the CDR3 cannot be located on it reliably, and the CDR3 follows TCRdb's listing. The V call is TRBV9, the J call TRBJ1-3; the table's D call of TRBD1 was not tested on the DNA. CDR1 and CDR2 (germline): SGDLS, YYNGEE. The CDR3 numbers 8 amino acids, ends counted. This CDR3 is CARPGQLR.

This rearrangement joins TRBV10-3 to TRBJ1-5; 12 positions agree with TRBD1. The germline V gene encodes CDR1 ENHRY and CDR2 SYGVKD. V gave up 5 bases and J gave up 7 bases; unmatched junction bases: 6. The CDR3 is 15 amino acids. The CDR3 is CAISTGTGGGQPQHF. DNA for the CDR3: TGTGCCATCAGTACTGGGACAGGGGGCGGACAGCCCCAGCATTTT.

The genes are TRBV6-5 and TRBJ1-2; weak D call: TRBD1 (5 bases). The CDR3 runs 15 residues. CDR1 and CDR2 (germline): MNHEY, SVGAGI. The V and J ends lost 6 bases and 8 bases respectively, with 22 bases between them. CDR3 in DNA: TGTGCCAGCAGGACCGGAGGGACCGGAGTGGAGGGCTACACCTTC. Its protein is CASRTGGTGVEGYTF.

The chain joins TRBV2 to TRBJ1-1, with D possibly matching TRBD1 (6 bases). V was cut by 8 bases and J by 4 bases, with 29 bases left in between. The V gene's germline CDR1 is SNHLY and CDR2 FYNNEI. The CDR3 has 18 amino acids. CDR3 DNA: TGTGCCAGCCATAATCCGACAGGCGGGAAGGGCGTAACCACTGAAGCTTTCTTT. This sequence encodes CASHNPTGGKGVTTEAFF.

This chain uses TRBV2 with TRBJ2-4, with D possibly matching TRBD2 (5 bases). Trimming took 4 bases from V and 0 from J, leaving 16 bases between them. From germline, CDR1 is SNHLY and CDR2 FYNNEI. The CDR3 contains 17 residues. CDR3: CASSGGSTTLAKNIQYF. The CDR3, as DNA: TGTGCCAGCAGTGGAGGGAGCACAACTCTAGCCAAAAACATTCAGTACTTC.

The gene calls are TRBV30 and TRBJ2-3; 8 bases line up with TRBD1. CDR3 length equals 17 residues. Looked up from germline, CDR1 is GTSNPN and CDR2 is SVGIG (reference sequence). The V segment lost 3 bases and the J segment 1 base; nucleotides outside the gene matches: 12. CDR3: CAWSPGGAVGGTDTQYF. CDR3 DNA: TGTGCCTGGAGCCCAGGGGGCGCAGTGGGGGGCACAGATACGCAGTATTTT.

The chain carries TRBV27 and TRBJ2-5, with a possible D match to TRBD2 (6 bases). The V gene lost 2 bases and the J gene lost 9 bases, with 16 bases spanning the gap. CDR3 length: 14 residues. Germline CDR1 reads MNHEY; CDR2 reads SMNVEV (reference sequence). DNA of the CDR3: TGTGCCAGCAGTTTAAGGGGCGGGGATGTTCCCCAGTACTTC. It codes for CASSLRGGDVPQYF.

This clone is a singleton in its sample. The chain uses TRBV6-1 and TRBJ2-1; D not certain. Trimming pared 2 bases from V and 2 bases from J, leaving 10 bases between. This CDR3 spans 15 amino acids. CDR1 is MNHNS, CDR2 SASEGT, per germline. CDR3 sequence (DNA): TGTGCCAGCAGTGAATGGGGTTTAACCTACAATGAGCAGTTCTTC. Its translation is CASSEWGLTYNEQFF.

This clone was seen a handful of times. The gene calls are TRBV28 and TRBJ2-7, with D possibly matching TRBD1 (5 bases). Trimming shortened V by 4 bases and J by 0 bases, and 10 bases separated the two germline ends. Germline V gene lookup returns CDR1 MDHEN and CDR2 SYDVKM. CDR3 length equals 14 residues. The DNA of the CDR3 is TGTGCCAGCAGTTCGACAGCCACCTCCTACGAGCAGTACTTC. Translation gives CASSSTATSYEQYF.

This sequence joins TRBV18 and TRBJ1-1, with D possibly being TRBD1 (6 bases). CDR1 KGHSH and CDR2 LQKENI come from the germline V gene. The CDR3 contains 15 residues. With 2 bases removed from V and 3 bases from J, the gap between germline ends came to 13 bases. CDR3 loop: CASSPYRVWDTEAFF. The CDR3 nucleotides are TGTGCCAGCTCACCATACAGGGTATGGGACACTGAAGCTTTCTTT. The complete variable domain, with remaining parts taken from reference TRBV18 and TRBJ1-1, reads NAGVMQNPRHLVRRRGQEARLRCSPMKGHSHVYWYRQLPEEGLKFMVYLQKENIIDESGMPKERFSAEFPKEGPSILRIQQVVRGDSAAYFCASSPYRVWDTEAFFGQGTRLTVV.

This clone was recorded only once. The V and J genes are TRBV20-1 and TRBJ1-5; D not certain. CDR1 is DFQATT, CDR2 SNEGSKA, per germline (reference sequence). Trimming stripped 3 bases from V and 4 bases from J, with 4 bases between. This CDR3 region has 11 residues. The CDR3 nucleotides are TGCAGTGCTAGTTTTAATCAGCCCCAGCATTTT. It translates to CSASFNQPQHF.

The chain carries TRBV28 and TRBJ1-1; D unclear. The CDR3 contains 15 residues. V lost 5 bases to trimming and J lost 1 base, with 14 bases between them. In germline, CDR1 is MDHEN, CDR2 SYDVKM. CDR3 coding DNA: TGTGCCAGCAGTCCATCATCGGCAGGGAACACTGAAGCTTTCTTT. Translating gives CASSPSSAGNTEAFF.

V usage is TRBV25-1 and J usage is TRBJ1-3; possible D gene TRBD1, 6 bases. CDR3 length: 16 amino acids. In germline, CDR1 is MGHDK, CDR2 SYGVNS. V gave up 8 bases and J gave up 4 bases, with 21 bases separating them. CDR3 in amino acids: CASLERWGGAGNTIYF. In DNA form, the CDR3 reads TGTGCCAGCCTTGAGCGCTGGGGGGGCGCCGGAAACACCATATATTTT.

This chain connects TRBV15 to TRBJ1-2; D is possibly TRBD1 (5 bases). Trimming pared 0 bases from V and 8 bases from J, leaving 19 bases between. Looked up from germline, CDR1 is LNHNV and CDR2 is YYDKDF (reference sequence). This CDR3 spans 16 amino acids. In DNA, the CDR3 is TGTGCCACCAGCAGAGAGTATGGGGTCAGGGAGGACGGCTACACCTTC. Protein sequence: CATSREYGVREDGYTF.

The chain combines TRBV29-1 with TRBJ2-3, with D perhaps being TRBD1 or TRBD2 (5 bases each). V lost 5 bases and J lost 3, with 9 bases in between. This CDR3 is 12 amino acids long. CDR1 and CDR2 (germline): SQVTM, ANQGSEA. The CDR3 sequence is CSVLEGTDTQYF. The DNA of the CDR3 is TGCAGCGTTCTAGAGGGGACAGATACGCAGTATTTT.

This chain links TRBV5-1 with TRBJ1-3, with 8 bases matching TRBD1. The CDR3 consists of 16 residues. The junction had 9 bases not matched to a gene; V was cut back by 4 bases and J by 3 bases. Germline V lookup: CDR1 SGHRS, CDR2 YFSETQ. The CDR3 DNA sequence: TGCGCCAGCAGCGTCTCAGGGGGCCTTCGTGGAAACACCATATATTTT. Translating gives CASSVSGGLRGNTIYF.

This chain joins TRBV6-1 and TRBJ1-2; TRBD1 is a possible D gene (6 bases). The CDR3 has 13 amino acids. Germline V lookup: CDR1 MNHNS, CDR2 SASEGT. Trimming left V 8 bases short and J 4 bases short, with 14 bases between. The CDR3 region is CASRGLGPYGYTF. Here the CDR3 DNA reads TGTGCCAGCCGGGGGCTTGGTCCCTATGGCTACACCTTC.

The chain couples TRBV2 to TRBJ1-1, with 9 bases identical to TRBD1. Germline V CDR1 and CDR2: SNHLY, FYNNEI. The CDR3 has 13 amino acids. Trimming at V came to 8 bases and at J to 4 bases, leaving 5 bases not matched to a gene. The DNA for the CDR3 is TGTGCCAGCGGGACAGGGCCAATCACTGAAGCTTTCTTT. It is translated as CASGTGPITEAFF.

This chain joins TRBV14 and TRBJ2-1; D assignment may be TRBD1 or TRBD2 (5 bases each). Trimming removed 2 bases from V and 3 bases from J, with 14 bases in between. Looked up from germline, CDR1 is SGHDN and CDR2 is FVKESK. This CDR3 comprises 16 residues. DNA of the CDR3: TGTGCCAGCAGCCAAACGGGACCGACACTCTACAATGAGCAGTTCTTC. Its translation: CASSQTGPTLYNEQFF.

The V call is TRBV2, the J call TRBJ2-2; tentative D call: TRBD1 (6 bases). The CDR3 totals 15 residues. Trimming removed 4 bases from V and 4 bases from J, with 13 bases in between. Germline V gene data show CDR1 as SNHLY and CDR2 as FYNNEI. The CDR3 nucleotides read TGTGCCAGCAGTGGACAGGTCCTTTTCACCGGGGAGCTGTTTTTT. Translated, it gives CASSGQVLFTGELFF.

The V gene is TRBV2, the J gene TRBJ1-4; D is unresolved. This CDR3 spans 13 amino acids. V was trimmed by 1 base and J by 8 bases, leaving 8 bases between them. CDR1 and CDR2 from the germline V gene are SNHLY and FYNNEI. The DNA for the CDR3 is TGTGCCAGCAGTGAAGGCTCGGGGGAAAAACTGTTTTTT. Amino acid sequence: CASSEGSGEKLFF.

The rearrangement uses TRBV4-2 and TRBJ1-5, with 7 bases identical to TRBD1. Germline lookup yields CDR1 LGHNA and CDR2 YNFKEQ. The trim removed 1 base at V and 6 bases at J, leaving 12 bases unmatched. The CDR3 has 17 amino acids. The CDR3 spells CASSQGPGQGVGQPQHF. The CDR3 bases are TGTGCCAGCAGCCAAGGTCCGGGTCAGGGGGTTGGTCAGCCCCAGCATTTT.

This clone occurred once. The chain uses TRBV4-1 and TRBJ1-1, with TRBD1 matching over 8 bases. Germline V CDR1 and CDR2: MGHRA, YSYEKL. Trimming took 6 bases from V and 4 from J; bases not matched to a gene: 7. The CDR3 extends over 14 amino acids. CDR3 DNA sequence: TGCGCCAGCAGAACGCAGGGGGCGCGCACTGAAGCTTTCTTT. This translates into CASRTQGARTEAFF.

The chain couples TRBV30 to TRBJ2-2; 8 bases agree with TRBD1. CDR3 length: 13 residues. V trimming: 3 bases; J trimming: 8 bases; junction bases outside the gene matches: 5. In germline, CDR1 is GTSNPN, CDR2 SVGIG (reference sequence). The CDR3 DNA reads as TGTGCCTGGAGGCGACAGGGGTGGGGGGAGCTGTTTTTT. Translation gives CAWRRQGWGELFF.

The chain uses TRBV10-3 and TRBJ2-3; D may be TRBD2 (5 bases). Trimming left V 8 bases short and J 0 bases short, with 12 bases between. Germline CDR1 is ENHRY and CDR2 is SYGVKD. The CDR3 is made up of 14 amino acids. The DNA of the CDR3 is TGTGCCATCGGGAGCTTTACTAGCACAGATACGCAGTATTTT. Its protein product is CAIGSFTSTDTQYF.

The chain joins TRBV18 to TRBJ1-3; weak D call: TRBD1 (5 bases). CDR1 and CDR2 from the germline V gene are KGHSH and LQKENI. CDR3 length equals 15 residues. V was pared by 5 bases and J by 0 bases, with 11 bases between. This chain's CDR3 is CASSAGKSSGNTIYF. In DNA form, the CDR3 reads TGTGCCAGCTCAGCAGGGAAAAGCTCTGGAAACACCATATATTTT.

The rearrangement joins TRBV19 to TRBJ1-3, with 9 bases matching TRBD1. V lost 8 bases and J lost 1; bases outside the gene matches: 6. This CDR3 region has 15 residues. Germline CDR1 is LNHDA and CDR2 is SQIVND (reference sequence). In nucleotides, the CDR3 is TGTGCCAGTTTCAACAGGGGGCGTTCTGGAAACACCATATATTTT. It specifies CASFNRGRSGNTIYF.